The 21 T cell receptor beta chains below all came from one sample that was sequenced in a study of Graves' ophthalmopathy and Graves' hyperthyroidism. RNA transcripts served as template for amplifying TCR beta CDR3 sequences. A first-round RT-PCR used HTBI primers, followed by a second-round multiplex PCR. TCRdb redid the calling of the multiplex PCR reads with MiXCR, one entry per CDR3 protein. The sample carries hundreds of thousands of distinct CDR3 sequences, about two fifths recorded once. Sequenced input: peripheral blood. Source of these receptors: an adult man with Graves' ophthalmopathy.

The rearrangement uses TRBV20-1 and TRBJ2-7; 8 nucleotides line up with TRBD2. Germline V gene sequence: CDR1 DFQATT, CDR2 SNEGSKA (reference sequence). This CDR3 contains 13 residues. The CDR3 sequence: CSVSGAGAYEQYF. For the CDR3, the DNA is TGCAGCGTCTCTGGAGCGGGGGCCTACGAGCAGTACTTC.

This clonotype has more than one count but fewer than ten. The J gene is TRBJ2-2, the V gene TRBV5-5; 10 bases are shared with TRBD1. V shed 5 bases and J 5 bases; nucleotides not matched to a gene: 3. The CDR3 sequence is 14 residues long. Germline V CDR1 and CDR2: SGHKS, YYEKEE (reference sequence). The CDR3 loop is CASRSGQGTGELFF. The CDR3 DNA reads TGTGCCAGCAGGTCGGGACAGGGGACCGGGGAGCTGTTTTTT. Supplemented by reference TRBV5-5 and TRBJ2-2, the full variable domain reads DAGVTQSPTHLIKTRGQQVTLRCSPISGHKSVSWYQQVLGQGPQFIFQYYEKEERGRGNFPDRFSARQFPNYSSELNVNALLLGDSALYLCASRSGQGTGELFFGEGSRLTVL.

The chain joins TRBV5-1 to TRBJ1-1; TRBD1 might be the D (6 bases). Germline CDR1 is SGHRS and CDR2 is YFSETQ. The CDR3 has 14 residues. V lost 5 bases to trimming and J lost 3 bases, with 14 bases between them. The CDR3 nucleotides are TGCGCCAGCAGGAAGGCATACAGGGACACTGAAGCTTTCTTT. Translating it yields CASRKAYRDTEAFF.

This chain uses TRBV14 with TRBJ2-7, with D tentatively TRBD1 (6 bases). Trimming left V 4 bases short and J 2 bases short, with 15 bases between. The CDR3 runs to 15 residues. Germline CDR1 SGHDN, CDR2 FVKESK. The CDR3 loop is CASSRNRDGTYEQYF. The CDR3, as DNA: TGTGCCAGCAGCCGCAACAGGGACGGAACCTACGAGCAGTACTTC.

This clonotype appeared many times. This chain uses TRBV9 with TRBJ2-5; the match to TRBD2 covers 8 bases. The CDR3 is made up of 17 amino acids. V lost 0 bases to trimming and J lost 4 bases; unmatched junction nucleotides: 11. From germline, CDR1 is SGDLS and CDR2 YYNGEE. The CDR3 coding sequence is TGTGCCAGCAGCGTAGACCGCTTTAGCGGGGAGGCAGAGACCCAGTACTTC. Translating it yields CASSVDRFSGEAETQYF.

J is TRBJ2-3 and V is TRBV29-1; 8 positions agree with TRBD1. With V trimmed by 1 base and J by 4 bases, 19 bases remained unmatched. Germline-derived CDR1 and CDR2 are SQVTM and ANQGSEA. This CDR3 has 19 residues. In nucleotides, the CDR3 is TGCAGCGTTGAAGTTCGTATTCGGACAGGGATGATTGCCGCAGATACGCAGTATTTT. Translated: CSVEVRIRTGMIAADTQYF.

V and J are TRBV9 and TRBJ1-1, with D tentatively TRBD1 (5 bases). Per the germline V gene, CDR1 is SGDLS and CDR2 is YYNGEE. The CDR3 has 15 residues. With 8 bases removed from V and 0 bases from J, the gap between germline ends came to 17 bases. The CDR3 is CASSPAGFVNTEAFF. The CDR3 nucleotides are TGTGCCAGTAGCCCGGCAGGGTTCGTGAACACTGAAGCTTTCTTT.

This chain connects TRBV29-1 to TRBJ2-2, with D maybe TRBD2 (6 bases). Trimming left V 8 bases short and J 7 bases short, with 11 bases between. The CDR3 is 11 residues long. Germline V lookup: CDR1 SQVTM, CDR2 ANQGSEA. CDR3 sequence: CSLGRDGELFF. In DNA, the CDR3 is TGCAGCTTAGGGCGGGACGGGGAGCTGTTTTTT.

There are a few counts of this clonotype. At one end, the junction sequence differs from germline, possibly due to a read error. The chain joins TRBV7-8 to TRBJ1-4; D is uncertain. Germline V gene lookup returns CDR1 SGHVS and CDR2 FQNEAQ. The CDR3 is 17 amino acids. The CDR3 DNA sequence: TGCGCCAGCAGCCAAGACATAGGGTCTGCAACTAATGAAAAACTGTTTTTT. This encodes CASSQDIGSATNEKLFF.

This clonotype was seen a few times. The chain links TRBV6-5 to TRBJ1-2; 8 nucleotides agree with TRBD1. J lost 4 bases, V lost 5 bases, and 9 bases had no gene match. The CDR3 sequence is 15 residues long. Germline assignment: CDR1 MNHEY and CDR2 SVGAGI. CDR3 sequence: CASSPQTGGSYGYTF. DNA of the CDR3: TGTGCCAGCAGTCCGCAAACAGGGGGTAGCTATGGCTACACCTTC.

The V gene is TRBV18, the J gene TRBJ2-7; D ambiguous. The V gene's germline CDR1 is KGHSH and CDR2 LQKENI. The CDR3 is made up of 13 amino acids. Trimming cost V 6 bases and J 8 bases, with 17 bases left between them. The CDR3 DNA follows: TGTGCCAGCTCCGCCTCGGGCAGCCAAAAGCAGTACTTC. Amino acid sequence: CASSASGSQKQYF. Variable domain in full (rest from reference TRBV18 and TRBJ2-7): NAGVMQNPRHLVRRRGQEARLRCSPMKGHSHVYWYRQLPEEGLKFMVYLQKENIIDESGMPKERFSAEFPKEGPSILRIQQVVRGDSAAYFCASSASGSQKQYFGPGTRLTVT.

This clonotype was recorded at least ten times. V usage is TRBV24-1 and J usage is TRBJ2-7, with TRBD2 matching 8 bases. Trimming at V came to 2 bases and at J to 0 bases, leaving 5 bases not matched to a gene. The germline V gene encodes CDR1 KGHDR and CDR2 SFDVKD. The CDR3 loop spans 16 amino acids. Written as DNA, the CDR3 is TGTGCCACCAGTGATTCTAAGGGGACTAGCTCCTACGAGCAGTACTTC. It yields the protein CATSDSKGTSSYEQYF.

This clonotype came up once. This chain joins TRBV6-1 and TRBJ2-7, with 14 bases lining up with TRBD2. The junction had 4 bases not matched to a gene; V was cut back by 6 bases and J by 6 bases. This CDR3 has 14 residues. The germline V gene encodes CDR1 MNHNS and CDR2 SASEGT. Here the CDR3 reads CASRGTSGSAEQYF. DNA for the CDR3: TGTGCCAGCAGAGGGACTAGCGGGAGTGCCGAGCAGTACTTC.

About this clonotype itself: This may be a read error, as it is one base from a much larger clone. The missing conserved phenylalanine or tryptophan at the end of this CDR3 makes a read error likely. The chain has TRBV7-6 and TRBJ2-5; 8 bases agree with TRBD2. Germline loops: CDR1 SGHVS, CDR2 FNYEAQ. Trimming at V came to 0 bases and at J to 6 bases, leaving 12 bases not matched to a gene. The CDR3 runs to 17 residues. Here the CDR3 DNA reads TGTGCCAGCAGCTTAGCGATCTCTCCGGGGGGGCGGAAGACCCAGTACCTC. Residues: CASSLAISPGGRKTQYL.

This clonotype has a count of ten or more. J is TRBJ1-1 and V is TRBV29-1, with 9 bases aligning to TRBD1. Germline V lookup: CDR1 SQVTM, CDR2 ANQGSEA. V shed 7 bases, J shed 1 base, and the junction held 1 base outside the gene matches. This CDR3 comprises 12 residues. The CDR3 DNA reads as TGCAGCGGGGACAGGGAGAACACTGAAGCTTTCTTT. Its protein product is CSGDRENTEAFF.

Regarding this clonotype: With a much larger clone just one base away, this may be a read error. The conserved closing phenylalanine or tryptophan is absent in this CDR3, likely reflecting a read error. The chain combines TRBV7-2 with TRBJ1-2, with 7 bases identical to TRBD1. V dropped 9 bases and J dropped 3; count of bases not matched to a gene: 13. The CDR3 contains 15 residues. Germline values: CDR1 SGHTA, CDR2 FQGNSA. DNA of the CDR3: TGTGCCAGTAGTGAAGAGACAGGGCTTTACTATGGCTACACCCTC. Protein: CASSEETGLYYGYTL.

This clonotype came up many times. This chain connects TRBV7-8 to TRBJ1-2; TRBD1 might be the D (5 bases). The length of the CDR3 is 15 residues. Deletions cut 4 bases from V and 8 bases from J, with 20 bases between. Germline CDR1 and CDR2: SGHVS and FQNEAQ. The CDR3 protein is CASSSSWSIGGGYTF. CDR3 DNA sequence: TGTGCCAGCAGCTCGTCTTGGTCGATTGGGGGGGGCTACACCTTC.

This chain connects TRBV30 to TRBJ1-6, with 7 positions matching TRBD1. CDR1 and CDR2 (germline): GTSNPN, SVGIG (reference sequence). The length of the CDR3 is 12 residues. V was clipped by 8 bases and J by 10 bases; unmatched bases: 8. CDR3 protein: CAQGQRESPLHF. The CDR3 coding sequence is TGTGCCCAGGGACAGAGGGAATCACCCCTCCACTTT.

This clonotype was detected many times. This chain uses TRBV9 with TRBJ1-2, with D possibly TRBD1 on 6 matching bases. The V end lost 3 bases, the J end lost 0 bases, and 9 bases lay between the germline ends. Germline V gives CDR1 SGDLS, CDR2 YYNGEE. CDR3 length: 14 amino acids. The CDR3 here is CASSGRTANYGYTF. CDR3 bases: TGTGCCAGCAGCGGACGGACAGCTAACTATGGCTACACCTTC.

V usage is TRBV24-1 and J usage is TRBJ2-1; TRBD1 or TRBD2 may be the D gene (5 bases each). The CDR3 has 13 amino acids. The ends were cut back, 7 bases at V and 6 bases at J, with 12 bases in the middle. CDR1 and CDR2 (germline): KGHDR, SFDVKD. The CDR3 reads CATSGAVSNEQFF. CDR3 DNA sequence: TGTGCCACCAGCGGGGCCGTAAGCAATGAGCAGTTCTTC.

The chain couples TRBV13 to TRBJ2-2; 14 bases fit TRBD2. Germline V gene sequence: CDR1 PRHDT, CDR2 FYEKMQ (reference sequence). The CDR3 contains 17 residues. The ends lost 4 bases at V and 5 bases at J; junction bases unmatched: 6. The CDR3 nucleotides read TGTGCCAGCAGCTATGGACTAGCGGGAGGACCTACCGGGGAGCTGTTTTTT. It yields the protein CASSYGLAGGPTGELFF.